Below, one TCR beta chain is given with its context. Its target is unknown. Trimming left V 3 bases short and J 1 base short, with 6 bases between. CDR1 is MDHEN, CDR2 SYDVKM, per germline. The CDR3 has 13 residues. Nobody among the patients had been given any treatment before thyroid surgery. Under the authors' procedure: The distant-metastasis classifier for papillary thyroid cancer was built from CDR3 differences across clinicopathological groups. TCRdb reprocessed the PCR reads using MiXCR. These V and J calls are TCRdb output, not the study's own analysis. Of 25,000 to 35,000 clones in the sample, roughly 4.2% are singletons; the top ten hold about 21%. This sample is drawn from a study of metastatic and nonmetastatic thyroid tumors. About the research overall: Peripheral blood and tumor or nodule samples from malignant and benign thyroid patients were compared. Points from the study as a whole: It was reported that TCR beta diversity was significantly higher in malignant thyroid tumors than benign nodules, in blood and tumor.

The sequence was collected from a female donor with papillary thyroid cancer or a benign thyroid nodule (not recorded which). Some clones in this sample may be carry-over from other donors' samples. The chain combines TRBV28 with TRBJ1-1; no reliable D call. The material sequenced was blood. The CDR3 loop is CASSLDRNTEAFF. As DNA, the CDR3 is TGTGCCAGCAGTTTGGACCGGAACACTGAAGCTTTCTTT.